Following are 13 T cell receptor beta chains from one sample sequenced in a study of blood T cell repertoires in COVID-19. Data came from immunoSEQ multiplex PCR; TCRdb stores just in-frame clones and leaves some out. This sample has 200,000 to 250,000 clones, with roughly 83% found just once. Sequenced material: peripheral blood. These receptors all stem from a woman aged 80 or over with COVID-19, enrolled during active disease.

The chain uses TRBV15 and TRBJ2-1; weak D call: TRBD2 (5 bases). The CDR3 consists of 15 residues. Germline V gene lookup returns CDR1 LNHNV and CDR2 YYDKDF (reference sequence). V lost 0 bases to trimming and J lost 6 bases, with 12 bases between them. The chain's CDR3 is CATSRDRGSSNEQFF. CDR3 in DNA: TGTGCCACCAGCAGAGATCGTGGGAGTTCCAATGAGCAGTTCTTC.

The chain has TRBV4-3 and TRBJ1-2; 8 bases are shared with TRBD1. In germline, CDR1 is LGHNA, CDR2 YSLEER. This CDR3 region has 14 residues. Trimming removed 1 base from V and 6 bases from J; junction bases left unmatched: 4. This CDR3 is CASSQADRAHGYTF. CDR3 nucleotides: TGCGCCAGCAGCCAAGCGGACAGGGCCCATGGCTACACCTTC.

This chain joins TRBV7-6 and TRBJ2-1, with D possibly TRBD2 on 5 matching bases. V dropped 0 bases and J dropped 9 bases, with 12 bases sitting between them. CDR3 size: 14 residues. Germline V lookup: CDR1 SGHVS, CDR2 FNYEAQ. The CDR3 coding sequence is TGTGCCAGCAGCTTAGCTAAATTAGCGAGTGAGCAGTTCTTC. It translates to CASSLAKLASEQFF.

The chain is built from TRBV7-2 and TRBJ1-2; D gene ambiguous. Trimming pared 5 bases from V and 7 bases from J, leaving 14 bases between. Germline-derived CDR1 and CDR2 are SGHTA and FQGNSA. This CDR3 has 13 amino acids. The chain's CDR3 is CASSKPPYSGYTF. Here the CDR3 DNA reads TGTGCCAGCAGCAAACCCCCTTACTCTGGCTACACCTTC.

This rearrangement joins TRBV4-2 to TRBJ1-3; 7 bases align to TRBD1. The junction had 22 bases not matched to a gene; V was cut back by 3 bases and J by 8 bases. The CDR3 totals 19 residues. The V gene's germline CDR1 is LGHNA and CDR2 YNFKEQ. The CDR3 is CASSQIHDRVLKDVDTIYF. The CDR3 bases are TGTGCCAGCAGCCAGATACACGACAGGGTATTAAAGGATGTGGACACCATATATTTT.

The chain recombines TRBV5-8 with TRBJ1-2; 9 nucleotides agree with TRBD1. V was pared by 4 bases and J by 8 bases, with 12 bases of the junction left unmatched. The CDR3 runs 15 residues. Germline V gene sequence: CDR1 SGHTS, CDR2 YDEGEE. CDR3 DNA sequence: TGTGCCAGCAGCGGCACCGGGACAGGGTTTTTGGGCTACACCTTC. Translation: CASSGTGTGFLGYTF.

The sample holds one count of this clone. The genes are TRBV4-1 and TRBJ2-3; 8 bases line up with TRBD2. CDR3 length: 13 amino acids. V lost 1 base, J lost 9 bases, and 3 bases stayed unmatched. Germline loops: CDR1 MGHRA, CDR2 YSYEKL. The CDR3: CASSQAGGVTQYF. CDR3 coding DNA: TGCGCCAGCAGCCAAGCGGGGGGGGTGACGCAGTATTTT.

The rearrangement joins TRBV19 to TRBJ2-3; a weak D match, TRBD1 (5 bases). Germline V lookup: CDR1 LNHDA, CDR2 SQIVND (reference sequence). The CDR3 length is 14 residues. Trimming removed 4 bases from V and 2 bases from J, with 10 bases in between. CDR3 in DNA: TGTGCCAGTAGTACGCTAGGGGACACAGATACGCAGTATTTT. Amino acid sequence: CASSTLGDTDTQYF.

The chain combines TRBV10-3 with TRBJ1-4, with a weak D call TRBD1 (5 bases). Trimming took off 3 bases at V and 7 bases at J, with 12 bases between the two ends. This CDR3 region has 14 residues. CDR1 and CDR2 from the germline V gene are ENHRY and SYGVKD. The CDR3 region is CAISEQEGSEKLFF. CDR3 DNA sequence: TGTGCCATCAGTGAACAGGAAGGTTCTGAAAAACTGTTTTTT.

The chain employs TRBV19 and TRBJ2-5; 14 bases are a match to TRBD2. Germline loops: CDR1 LNHDA, CDR2 SQIVND (reference sequence). The V and J ends lost 4 bases and 1 base, in that order; junction bases with no gene match: 5. The CDR3 has 17 residues. The CDR3 spells CASSRKGLAGGQETQYF. CDR3 coding DNA: TGTGCCAGTAGTAGGAAAGGACTAGCGGGGGGCCAAGAGACCCAGTACTTC.

This chain joins TRBV2 and TRBJ1-6; D unclear. In germline, CDR1 is SNHLY, CDR2 FYNNEI. V lost 2 bases, J lost 0 bases, and 11 bases lay in between. CDR3 length: 17 residues. CDR3 coding DNA: TGTGCCAGCAGTGAACGGGAACCGAGCTCCTATAATTCACCCCTCCACTTT. Protein: CASSEREPSSYNSPLHF.

This clone was seen more than once but under ten times. This chain joins TRBV4-1 and TRBJ1-3; D remains unclear. Trimming stripped 1 base from V and 0 bases from J, with 7 bases between. CDR3 size: 15 residues. The germline gives CDR1 MGHRA, CDR2 YSYEKL. In DNA form, the CDR3 reads TGCGCCAGCAGCCAAGGAGGCTTCTCTGGAAACACCATATATTTT. It translates to CASSQGGFSGNTIYF.

The chain combines TRBV19 with TRBJ1-5, with a possible D match to TRBD1 (5 bases). Trimming took off 5 bases at V and 2 bases at J, with 10 bases between the two ends. The V gene's germline CDR1 is LNHDA and CDR2 SQIVND (reference sequence). CDR3 length: 14 amino acids. CDR3 nucleotides: TGTGCCAGTAGTCTCTGGGGCCGCAATCAGCCCCAGCATTTT. This gives the protein CASSLWGRNQPQHF.